A selection of T cell receptor beta chains follows, all from one sample in a study of identifying expanded T cells in peripheral blood. Profiling relied on immunoSEQ multiplex PCR, and the TCRdb table lists in-frame clones only, not all of them. The data hold 84,000 or so clones, with around 90% observed a single time. Source material: blood. These receptors were obtained from a person aged 18 to 75 in good health. Both conserved end residues are part of each CDR3. D genes are given only for firm matches. Clone size appears in some rows only: once, few, many, or a class for an expanded clone.

TRBV6-5	-	TRBJ1-3	-	CASSTGRSSGNTIYF	TGTGCCAGCAGTACGGGACGGTCCTCTGGAAACACCATATATTTT
TRBV27	-	TRBJ2-3	-	CASSPGRQDTQYF	TGTGCCAGCAGTCCGGGTAGACAAGATACGCAGTATTTT
TRBV30	few	TRBJ1-5	-	CASGAYNQPQHF	TGTGCCTCCGGGGCTTACAATCAGCCCCAGCATTTT
TRBV18	-	TRBJ1-4	-	CASSPGATNEKLFF	TGTGCCAGCTCACCTGGGGCAACTAATGAAAAACTGTTTTTT
TRBV9	-	TRBJ2-1	TRBD2	CASSVGLGLAGGFDNEQFF	TGTGCCAGCAGCGTAGGGCTTGGACTAGCGGGGGGGTTCGACAATGAGCAGTTCTTC
TRBV4-1	few	TRBJ1-2	-	CASSQDVGAYGYTF	TGCGCCAGCAGCCAAGATGTTGGGGCCTATGGCTACACCTTC
TRBV19	-	TRBJ1-2	-	CASSKAISTDVNYGYTF	TGTGCCAGTAGTAAGGCGATTTCGACAGATGTTAACTATGGCTACACCTTC
TRBV11-3	-	TRBJ2-7	-	CASRLGSSYEQYF	TGTGCCAGCAGGCTGGGAAGCTCCTACGAGCAGTACTTC
TRBV11-3	-	TRBJ2-2	-	CASSFRSANTGELFF	TGTGCCAGCAGCTTTAGGAGCGCGAACACCGGGGAGCTGTTTTTT
TRBV11-3	-	TRBJ1-6	-	CASSLGGNSPLHF	TGTGCCAGCAGCTTAGGGGGGAATTCACCCCTCCACTTT
TRBV19	-	TRBJ2-3	TRBD1	CASSDRDRGHTDTQYF	TGTGCCAGTAGTGATAGGGACAGGGGGCACACAGATACGCAGTATTTT
TRBV5-1	-	TRBJ2-3	-	CASSFDEDTQYF	TGCGCCAGCAGTTTTGACGAGGATACGCAGTATTTT
TRBV11-3	-	TRBJ1-2	-	CASSLDGARGYTF	TGTGCCAGCAGCTTGGATGGGGCGCGAGGCTACACCTTC
TRBV7-9	-	TRBJ2-1	-	CASSLDIAELNEQFF	TGTGCCAGCAGCCTGGACATAGCGGAATTAAATGAGCAGTTCTTC
TRBV7-2	-	TRBJ2-7	TRBD1	CASSLGTGWYEQYF	TGTGCCAGCAGCTTGGGGACAGGGTGGTACGAGCAGTACTTC
TRBV15	once	TRBJ1-5	-	CATSTRTTAAPQHF	TGTGCCACCAGCACCCGGACAACGGCCGCGCCCCAGCATTTT
TRBV30	-	TRBJ1-5	-	CAWSKAAGAYQPQHF	TGTGCCTGGAGCAAGGCGGCAGGGGCTTATCAGCCCCAGCATTTT
TRBV30	-	TRBJ1-1	-	CAWSDMNTEAFF	TGTGCCTGGAGTGACATGAACACTGAAGCTTTCTTT
TRBV18	few	TRBJ2-3	TRBD2	CASSQSGSSTDTQYF	TGTGCCAGCTCCCAGAGCGGGAGTAGCACAGATACGCAGTATTTT
TRBV5-1	few	TRBJ1-1	-	CASRAEGEWTEAFF	TGCGCCAGCCGGGCGGAGGGGGAGTGGACTGAAGCTTTCTTT
TRBV6-1	once	TRBJ1-2	-	CASSEGGYGYTF	TGTGCCAGCAGTGAAGGAGGGTATGGCTACACCTTC
TRBV7-3	-	TRBJ2-1	TRBD2	CASSSGRGEQFF	TGTGCCAGCAGCTCCGGGAGGGGTGAGCAGTTCTTC
TRBV11-3	-	TRBJ2-1	-	CASSPPGAGNEQFF	TGTGCCAGCAGCCCGCCTGGGGCGGGGAATGAGCAGTTCTTC
TRBV7-3	once	TRBJ1-4	-	CASSLSGTSNEKLFF	TGTGCCAGCAGCTTATCCGGGACAAGTAATGAAAAACTGTTTTTT
TRBV29-1	-	TRBJ2-5	-	CSVEPRETQYF	TGCAGCGTTGAACCCCGGGAGACCCAGTACTTC
TRBV19	once	TRBJ1-2	-	CASSIGGNYGYTF	TGTGCCAGTAGTATCGGGGGGAACTATGGCTACACCTTC
TRBV9	once	TRBJ2-7	-	CASSVFSGQVDDEQYF	TGTGCCAGCAGCGTATTTAGTGGGCAGGTGGACGACGAGCAGTACTTC
TRBV5-5	-	TRBJ2-5	-	CASSSGVETQYF	TGTGCCAGCAGCTCAGGGGTCGAGACCCAGTACTTC
TRBV7-3	-	TRBJ2-1	TRBD2	CASSPGGLAGYNEQFF	TGTGCCAGCAGCCCGGGAGGACTAGCGGGCTACAATGAGCAGTTCTTC
TRBV5-5	-	TRBJ2-7	-	CASSLAIGIREQYF	TGTGCCAGCAGCTTGGCCATTGGAATTCGGGAGCAGTACTTC
TRBV4-1	-	TRBJ1-3	-	CASSQERVSGNTIYF	TGCGCCAGCAGCCAAGAAAGGGTCTCTGGAAACACCATATATTTT
TRBV11-2	-	TRBJ2-7	TRBD2	CASSLGASGSYEQYF	TGTGCCAGCAGCTTAGGGGCTAGCGGGAGCTACGAGCAGTACTTC